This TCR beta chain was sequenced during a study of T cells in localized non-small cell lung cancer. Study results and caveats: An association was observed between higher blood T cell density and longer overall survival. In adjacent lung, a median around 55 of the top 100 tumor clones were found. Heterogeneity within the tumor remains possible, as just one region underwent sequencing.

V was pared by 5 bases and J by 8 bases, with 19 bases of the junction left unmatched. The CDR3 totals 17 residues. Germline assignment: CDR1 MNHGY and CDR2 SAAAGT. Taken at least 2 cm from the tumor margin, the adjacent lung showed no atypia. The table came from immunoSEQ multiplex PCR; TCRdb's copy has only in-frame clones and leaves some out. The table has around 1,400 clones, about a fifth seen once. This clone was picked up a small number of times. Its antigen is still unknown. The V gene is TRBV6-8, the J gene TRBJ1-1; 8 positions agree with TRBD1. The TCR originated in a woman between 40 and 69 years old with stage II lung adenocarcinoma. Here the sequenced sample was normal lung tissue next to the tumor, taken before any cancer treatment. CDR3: CASSPGADRVRVGEAFF. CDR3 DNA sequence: TGTGCCAGCAGTCCTGGGGCGGACAGGGTCCGGGTGGGGGAAGCTTTCTTT.